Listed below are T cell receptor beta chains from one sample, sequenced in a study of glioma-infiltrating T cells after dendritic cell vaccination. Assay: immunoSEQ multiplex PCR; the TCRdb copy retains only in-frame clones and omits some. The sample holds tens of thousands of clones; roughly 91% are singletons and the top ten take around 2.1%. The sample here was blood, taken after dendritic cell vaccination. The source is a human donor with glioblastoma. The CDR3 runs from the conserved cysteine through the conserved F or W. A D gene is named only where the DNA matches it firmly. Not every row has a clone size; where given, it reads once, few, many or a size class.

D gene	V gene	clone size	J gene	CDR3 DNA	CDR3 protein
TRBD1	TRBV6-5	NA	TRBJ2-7	TGTGCCAGCAGACGAGGAGGACAGGGATCGGGGGAGCAGTACTTC	CASRRGGQGSGEQYF
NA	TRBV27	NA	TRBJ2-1	TGTGCCAGCAGGATCCAGGGTATCAACAATGAGCAGTTCTTC	CASRIQGINNEQFF
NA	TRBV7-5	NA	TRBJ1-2	TGTGCCAGAGGCGTGAGGACAGGGGGCGTCTATGGCTACACCTTC	CARGVRTGGVYGYTF
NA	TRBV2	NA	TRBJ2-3	TGTGCCAGCAGCCCGACAGGTCCAGATACGCAGTATTTT	CASSPTGPDTQYF
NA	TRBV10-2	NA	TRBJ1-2	TGCGCCAGCAGTGGGCAGGGCACTAACTATGGCTACACCTTC	CASSGQGTNYGYTF
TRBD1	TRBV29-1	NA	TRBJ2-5	TGCAGCGTTGAAAACTCACGTACCCAGGGGGACCAAGAGACCCAGTACTTC	CSVENSRTQGDQETQYF
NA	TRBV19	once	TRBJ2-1	TGTGCCAGTAGTATCTCAGGGTGGAGCCCTAATGAGCAGTTCTTC	CASSISGWSPNEQFF
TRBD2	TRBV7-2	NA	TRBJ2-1	TGTGCCAGCAGCTTCTTAGGCGGGGGGGATGAGCAGTTCTTC	CASSFLGGGDEQFF
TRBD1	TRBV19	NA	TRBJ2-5	TGTGCCAGTAGTCCCTCCGGGACAGGGGATGAGACCCAGTACTTC	CASSPSGTGDETQYF
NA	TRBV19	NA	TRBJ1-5	TGTGCCAGTAGTACAGTCCCGACAGGACAGCCCCAGCATTTT	CASSTVPTGQPQHF
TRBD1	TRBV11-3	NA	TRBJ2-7	TGTGCCAGCAGCTTAGCGGTGACAGGGGTGACCGAGCAGTACTTC	CASSLAVTGVTEQYF
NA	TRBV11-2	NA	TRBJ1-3	TGTGCCAGCAGCTTAGGTGAACAGTCAAAAACTGGAAACACCATATATTTT	CASSLGEQSKTGNTIYF
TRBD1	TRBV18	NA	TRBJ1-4	TGTGCCAGCTCACCGACTCAGGGGGTCGGGGAAAAACTGTTTTTT	CASSPTQGVGEKLFF
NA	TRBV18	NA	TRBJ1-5	TGTGCCAGCTCGCCCCAGACTAATCAGCCCCAGCATTTT	CASSPQTNQPQHF
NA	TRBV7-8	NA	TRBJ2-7	TGTGCCAGCAGCTTAGATAGGGGCGGGCAGTACTTC	CASSLDRGGQYF
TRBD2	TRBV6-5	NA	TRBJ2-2	TGTGCCAGCAGTTACGGGGGGGCCGGGGAGCTGTTTTTT	CASSYGGAGELFF